These 2 T cell receptor beta chains were all obtained from the same sample, sequenced in a study of cytomegalovirus exposure and HLA in healthy donors. The PCR contained 60 Vbeta and 13 Jbeta primers. Clones were read by immunoSEQ multiplex PCR, and TCRdb kept only the in-frame ones, dropping some. The table includes 110,000 or so clones, roughly 70% detected once. The sample consisted of PBMCs. All receptors derive from a woman aged 40-49 years in good health and CMV-seropositive.

This chain joins TRBV11-3 and TRBJ2-1; 11 bases map to TRBD2. The CDR3 loop spans 18 amino acids. With V trimmed by 7 bases and J by 0 bases, 11 bases remained unmatched. Germline lookup yields CDR1 SGHNT and CDR2 YENEEA. The CDR3 is CASNDPGLAEGSYNEQFF. The CDR3 region has the DNA TGTGCCAGCAACGACCCGGGACTAGCGGAAGGCTCCTACAATGAGCAGTTCTTC.

This sequence joins TRBV12-5 and TRBJ1-2; 11 bases are shared with TRBD1. Looked up from germline, CDR1 is LGHNT and CDR2 is FRNRAP. The CDR3 runs to 15 residues. Unmatched junction bases numbered 4, after V lost 1 base and J lost 6 bases. The CDR3, as DNA: TGTGCTAGTGGTTTGGGCCCGGGACAGGGGGATGGCTACACCTTC. Protein: CASGLGPGQGDGYTF.